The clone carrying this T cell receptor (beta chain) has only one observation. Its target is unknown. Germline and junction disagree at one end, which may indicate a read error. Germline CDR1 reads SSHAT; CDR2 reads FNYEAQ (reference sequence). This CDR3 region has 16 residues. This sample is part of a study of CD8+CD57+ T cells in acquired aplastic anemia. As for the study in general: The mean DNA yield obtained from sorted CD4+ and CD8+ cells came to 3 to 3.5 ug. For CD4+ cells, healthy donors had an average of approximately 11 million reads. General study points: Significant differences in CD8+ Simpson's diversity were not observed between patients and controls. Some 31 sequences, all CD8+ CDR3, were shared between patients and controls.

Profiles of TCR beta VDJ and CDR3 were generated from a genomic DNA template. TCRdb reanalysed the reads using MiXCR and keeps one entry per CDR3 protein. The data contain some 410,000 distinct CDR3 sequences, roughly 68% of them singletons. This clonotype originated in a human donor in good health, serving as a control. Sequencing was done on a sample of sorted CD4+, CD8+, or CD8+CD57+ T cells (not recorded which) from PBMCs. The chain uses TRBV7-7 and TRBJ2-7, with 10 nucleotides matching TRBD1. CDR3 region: CASSSQGGTGAYEQYF. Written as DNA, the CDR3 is TGTGCTAGCAGCTCACAGGGGGGGACAGGGGCCTACGAGCAGTACTTC.